This TCR beta chain was profiled in a study of CD8 T cells in Susac syndrome. The RNA, about 0.5 to 1 ug, was put through reverse transcription using random hexamers. One entry per CDR3 protein results from TCRdb running MiXCR on the immunoSEQ multiplex PCR reads. The sample yields hundreds of thousands of distinct CDR3 sequences, 90% to 95% seen once. It was negative isolation that provided the CD8+ and CD4+ T cells, whereas TEMRA cells were enriched by FACS. V was clipped by 6 bases and J by 6 bases; unmatched bases: 7. The V gene's germline CDR1 is MNHEY and CDR2 SMNVEV (reference sequence). The CDR3 totals 14 residues.

V and J are TRBV27 and TRBJ2-1, with 8 bases aligning to TRBD1. This TCR came from a human donor with multiple sclerosis. The specimen sequenced was CD4+ T cells from PBMCs. The CDR3 protein is CASREEQGANEQFF. The DNA of the CDR3 is TGTGCCAGCAGAGAGGAGCAGGGGGCCAATGAGCAGTTCTTC.